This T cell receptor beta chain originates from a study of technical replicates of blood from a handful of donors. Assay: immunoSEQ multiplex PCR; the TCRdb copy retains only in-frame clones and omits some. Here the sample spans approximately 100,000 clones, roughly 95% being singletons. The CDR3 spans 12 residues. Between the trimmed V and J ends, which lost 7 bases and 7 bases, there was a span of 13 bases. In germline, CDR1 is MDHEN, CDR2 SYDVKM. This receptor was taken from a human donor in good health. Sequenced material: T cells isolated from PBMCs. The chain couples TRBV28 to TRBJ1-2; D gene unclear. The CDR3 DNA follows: TGTGCCAGCACCGCTCGGGAGGGTGGCTACACCTTC. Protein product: CASTAREGGYTF.